Below, 9 T cell receptor beta chains from the same sample are listed, as sequenced in a study of blood T cell repertoires in COVID-19. TCRdb's table, derived via immunoSEQ multiplex PCR, lists solely in-frame clones and lacks some. The sample lists some 220,000 clones, 85% seen once, with approximately 5.1% in the top ten. Specimen: peripheral blood. These receptors all stem from a man in his forties or fifties with COVID-19, enrolled during active disease.

CDR3 region: CASSPEGRQAFF. The CDR3 nucleotides read TGTGCCAGCAGCCCGGAGGGGAGGCAAGCTTTCTTT. The rearrangement links TRBV5-4 to TRBJ1-1; possibly TRBD1 for D (5 bases). The CDR3 has 12 residues. The germline V gene encodes CDR1 SGHNT and CDR2 YYREEE (reference sequence). Deletions cut 4 bases from V and 9 bases from J, with 13 bases between.

The V call is TRBV4-2, the J call TRBJ2-2; 10 nucleotides match TRBD2. V lost 4 bases to trimming and J lost 1 base; unmatched junction nucleotides: 3. The CDR3 consists of 16 residues. Germline V lookup: CDR1 LGHNA, CDR2 YNFKEQ. CDR3 in amino acids: CASSPGLARNTGELFF. CDR3 coding DNA: TGTGCCAGCAGCCCGGGACTAGCGCGGAACACCGGGGAGCTGTTTTTT.

V and J are TRBV2 and TRBJ1-4, with a weak D call TRBD1 (5 bases). With 6 bases removed from V and 6 bases from J, the gap between germline ends came to 17 bases. The germline gives CDR1 SNHLY, CDR2 FYNNEI. This CDR3 has 15 amino acids. The CDR3 is CASSREAQGYEKLFF. For the CDR3, the DNA is TGTGCCAGCAGCCGAGAAGCGCAGGGTTATGAAAAACTGTTTTTT.

This chain uses TRBV7-2 with TRBJ2-7; no reliable D call. V lost 5 bases and J lost 3, with 5 bases in between. Germline V gene lookup returns CDR1 SGHTA and CDR2 FQGNSA. This CDR3 comprises 11 residues. CDR3 loop: CASSPSYEQYF. CDR3 DNA: TGTGCCAGCAGCCCCAGCTACGAGCAGTACTTC.

The CDR3 is CASSFQGQGIRNNSPLHF. The CDR3 region has the DNA TGTGCCAGCAGTTTCCAAGGACAGGGTATAAGAAATAATTCACCCCTCCACTTT. The rearrangement links TRBV27 to TRBJ1-6, with 8 nucleotides matching TRBD1. CDR3 size: 18 residues. J lost 5 bases, V lost 3 bases, and 12 bases had no gene match. CDR1 and CDR2 (germline): MNHEY, SMNVEV (reference sequence).

The genes are TRBV7-2 and TRBJ2-2, with a possible D match to TRBD2 (6 bases). CDR3 length: 15 amino acids. Trimming removed 5 bases at V and 5 bases at J, with 15 bases between. Germline CDR1 is SGHTA and CDR2 is FQGNSA. Here the CDR3 DNA reads TGTGCCAGCAGCCTATACAGTGCGGGGACCGGGGAGCTGTTTTTT. It translates to CASSLYSAGTGELFF. Full variable domain (missing parts from reference TRBV7-2 and TRBJ2-2): GAGVSQSPSNKVTEKGKDVELRCDPISGHTALYWYRQSLGQGLEFLIYFQGNSAPDKSGLPSDRFSAERTGGSVSTLTIQRTQQEDSAVYLCASSLYSAGTGELFFGEGSRLTVL.

The CDR3 DNA reads as TGTGCCAGCAGCTCACGGGCGGGGTTTAAGACCCAGTACTTC. This codes for CASSSRAGFKTQYF. This chain links TRBV9 with TRBJ2-5, with TRBD2 as a possible D gene (6 bases). V dropped 4 bases and J dropped 6 bases, with 16 bases sitting between them. The CDR3 runs 14 residues. The germline gives CDR1 SGDLS, CDR2 YYNGEE.

CDR3 bases: TGTGCCAGCAGCCTAGGAGGGTCCTACGAGCAGTACTTC. It is translated as CASSLGGSYEQYF. This chain joins TRBV14 and TRBJ2-7; D possibly corresponds to TRBD2 (6 bases). V was shortened by 4 bases and J by 1 base, with 8 bases between the two germline ends. Looked up from germline, CDR1 is SGHDN and CDR2 is FVKESK. There are 13 residues in the CDR3.

The chain joins TRBV29-1 to TRBJ2-7; a weak D match, TRBD2 (6 bases). The germline CDR1 and CDR2 sequences are SQVTM and ANQGSEA. With 8 bases removed from V and 6 bases from J, the gap between germline ends came to 17 bases. The CDR3 sequence is 12 residues long. This CDR3 is CSSLAGRGEQYF. The CDR3 DNA is TGCAGCTCTTTGGCGGGGAGAGGCGAGCAGTACTTC.